This TCR beta chain comes out of a study of shared clonotypes between healthy human individuals. Original processing methods: Owing to the provision of junction-only sequences devoid of quality scores by immunoSEQ, filtering differed. Some clones are missing from TCRdb's copy, which holds only in-frame ones; the method was immunoSEQ multiplex PCR. Clonal size and the V and J genes are those of that table, whereas D and trimming came from the DNA. The sample lists 490,000 or so clones, 79% seen once, with about 12% in the top ten. V lost 7 bases and J lost 0, with 12 bases in between. The V gene's germline CDR1 is LGHNT and CDR2 FRNRAP. The CDR3 is 14 amino acids.

The chain has TRBV12-5 and TRBJ1-1; possible D gene TRBD1, 6 bases. The receptor was derived from a woman aged 40 to 55 in good health. Some clones in this sample may be carry-over from other donors' samples. Sequenced: PBMCs. The CDR3 DNA reads as TGTGCTAGTGCTTCGGGACAAATGAACACTGAAGCTTTCTTT. Translation gives CASASGQMNTEAFF.